This passage covers 19 T cell receptor beta chains from one sample sequenced in a study of T cell responses to AZD1222 COVID-19 vaccine. The data were produced by immunoSEQ multiplex PCR, yet TCRdb's version contains in-frame clones alone and is incomplete. The repertoire includes around 150,000 clones, about 90% of them detected once, and approximately 0.98% sits in the top ten. The sample consisted of peripheral blood, taken 28 days after the second AZD1222 dose. These receptor sequences come from an adult who received the AZD1222 COVID-19 vaccine.

Worth noting for this clone: This same CDR3 is encoded by further DNA sequences in the sample. The V gene is TRBV6-5, the J gene TRBJ1-1; weak D call: TRBD1 (5 bases). Germline CDR1 MNHEY, CDR2 SVGAGI. V lost 1 base, J lost 0 bases, and 6 bases lay in between. The CDR3 totals 14 residues. In DNA form, the CDR3 reads TGTGCCAGCAGTTACTGGGGCGTGAACACTGAAGCTTTCTTT. The encoded protein is CASSYWGVNTEAFF.

This clone has only one observation. The CDR3 sequence is CASSLVGTGHNSPLHF. CDR3 sequence (DNA): TGTGCCAGCAGCTTAGTAGGGACAGGACATAATTCACCCCTCCACTTT. The genes are TRBV7-2 and TRBJ1-6, with 8 bases fitting TRBD1. There are 16 residues in the CDR3. Germline values: CDR1 SGHTA, CDR2 FQGNSA. J was trimmed by 5 bases and V by 1 base; bases with no gene match: 4.

V usage is TRBV5-6 and J usage is TRBJ1-2; D perhaps matches TRBD1 (5 bases). V lost 0 bases to trimming and J lost 4 bases, with 10 bases between them. The CDR3 is 14 amino acids. The germline gives CDR1 SGHDT, CDR2 YYEEEE. CDR3 coding DNA: TGTGCCAGCAGCTTGGTTGCAGGGTCCTATGGCTACACCTTC. It specifies CASSLVAGSYGYTF.

The chain combines TRBV6-5 with TRBJ1-2; 7 positions agree with TRBD1. Germline-derived CDR1 and CDR2 are MNHEY and SVGAGI. This CDR3 is 14 amino acids long. The J segment lost 4 bases and the V segment lost 6 bases, leaving 8 bases of the junction unmatched. This chain's CDR3 is CASSYDREGYGYTF. CDR3 sequence (DNA): TGTGCCAGCAGCTACGACAGGGAGGGCTATGGCTACACCTTC.

The CDR3 loop reads CASSLVVGRVYTEAFF. The CDR3 DNA reads TGTGCCAGCAGCTTAGTGGTCGGCAGAGTATACACTGAAGCTTTCTTT. This chain uses TRBV7-9 with TRBJ1-1; D is undetermined. In germline, CDR1 is SEHNR, CDR2 FQNEAQ (reference sequence). This CDR3 is 16 amino acids long. Trimming shortened V by 1 base and J by 3 bases, and 15 bases separated the two germline ends. Variable domain in full (rest from reference TRBV7-9 and TRBJ1-1): DTGVSQNPRHKITKRGQNVTFRCDPISEHNRLYWYRQTLGQGPEFLTYFQNEAQLEKSRLLSDRFSAERPKGSFSTLEIQRTEQGDSAMYLCASSLVVGRVYTEAFFGQGTRLTVV.

The chain carries TRBV7-2 and TRBJ1-5; no reliable D call. Germline CDR1 and CDR2: SGHTA and FQGNSA. The CDR3 runs to 13 residues. V lost 3 bases and J 3 bases, leaving 6 bases between the germline ends. CDR3 nucleotides: TGTGCCAGCAGCTTCCAGTACAATCAGCCCCAGCATTTT. Translating it yields CASSFQYNQPQHF.

The rearrangement joins TRBV24-1 to TRBJ2-2, with TRBD2 matching 10 bases. The V segment lost 6 bases and the J segment 5 bases; nucleotides outside the gene matches: 8. This CDR3 has 16 residues. Germline V CDR1 and CDR2: KGHDR, SFDVKD. The chain's CDR3 is CATSPTAGGRTGELFF. The DNA for the CDR3 is TGTGCCACCAGTCCTACAGCGGGGGGGCGGACCGGGGAGCTGTTTTTT.

This clone was observed once. The rearrangement uses TRBV3-1 (or the pseudogene TRBV3-2) and TRBJ2-1; no firm D call. The CDR3 spans 13 residues. V was pared by 1 base and J by 7 bases, with 8 bases between. Germline V gene data show CDR1 as LGHDT and CDR2 as YNNKEL (reference sequence). The CDR3 DNA sequence: TGTGCCAGCAGCCAAGTTTCTCAAAATGAGCAGTTCTTC. This encodes CASSQVSQNEQFF.

The V and J genes are TRBV19 and TRBJ1-5; D not certain. This CDR3 has 15 amino acids. V lost 3 bases to trimming and J lost 0 bases, with 9 bases between them. CDR1 and CDR2 (germline): LNHDA, SQIVND (reference sequence). Here the CDR3 reads CASSIWRSSNQPQHF. The CDR3 region has the DNA TGTGCCAGTAGTATCTGGCGGAGTAGCAATCAGCCCCAGCATTTT.

The chain is built from TRBV10-3 and TRBJ2-3; 7 bases agree with TRBD1. V was pared by 2 bases and J by 4 bases, with 9 bases of the junction left unmatched. The CDR3 is 16 amino acids. In germline, CDR1 is ENHRY, CDR2 SYGVKD. The CDR3 DNA is TGTGCCATCAGTGAGACAAGACAGGGCTACGCAGATACGCAGTATTTT. Its translation: CAISETRQGYADTQYF.

V is TRBV5-8 and J is TRBJ1-3, with D maybe TRBD1 (5 bases). Trimming removed 2 bases from V and 7 bases from J, with 19 bases in between. CDR1 and CDR2 from the germline V gene are SGHTS and YDEGEE. The CDR3 runs to 16 residues. The CDR3 DNA follows: TGTGCCAGCAGCTTTGGCGGTTCTGGATCAGGGAACACCATATATTTT. Amino acids: CASSFGGSGSGNTIYF.

V and J are TRBV6-1 and TRBJ1-4; tentatively, D is TRBD1 (5 bases). The CDR3 length is 16 residues. Germline loops: CDR1 MNHNS, CDR2 SASEGT. V lost 3 bases and J 8 bases, leaving 19 bases between the germline ends. The CDR3 is CASSDPYNGALEKLFF. In nucleotides, the CDR3 is TGTGCCAGCAGTGATCCCTATAACGGGGCATTAGAAAAACTGTTTTTT.

The CDR3 region has the DNA TGTGCCAGCAGTCCCGCACCGGGACAGGGGAAAAGTCACGTCGATGAGCAGTTCTTC. Its translation: CASSPAPGQGKSHVDEQFF. The V call is TRBV6-6, the J call TRBJ2-1; 10 bases are a match to TRBD1. The CDR3 sequence is 19 residues long. V lost 5 bases and J lost 8; bases outside the gene matches: 21. The germline gives CDR1 MNHNY, CDR2 SVGAGI (reference sequence).

V gene TRBV20-1 combines with J gene TRBJ2-3; TRBD2 agrees at 9 bases. CDR3 size: 15 residues. CDR1 is DFQATT and CDR2 is SNEGSKA in the germline V gene (reference sequence). The V segment lost 3 bases and the J segment 0 bases; nucleotides outside the gene matches: 4. The CDR3 protein is CSASRAGGSTDTQYF. The CDR3 DNA sequence: TGCAGTGCTAGTAGGGCGGGGGGGAGCACAGATACGCAGTATTTT.

This clone was counted a single time. V usage is TRBV7-9 and J usage is TRBJ2-2; D may match TRBD1 or TRBD2 (5 bases each). The germline V gene encodes CDR1 SEHNR and CDR2 FQNEAQ (reference sequence). V was pared by 8 bases and J by 3 bases, with 19 bases between. The CDR3 runs 16 residues. In DNA form, the CDR3 reads TGTGCCAGCCAGCAGGGTTTTCTGGAGGACACCGGGGAGCTGTTTTTT. It encodes CASQQGFLEDTGELFF.

This chain joins TRBV30 and TRBJ1-5; D might be TRBD1 (6 bases). The CDR3 has 14 amino acids. V lost 3 bases, J lost 0 bases, and 9 bases lay in between. Germline lookup yields CDR1 GTSNPN and CDR2 SVGIG (reference sequence). CDR3 sequence (DNA): TGTGCCTGGAGCACAGGGTATAGCAATCAGCCCCAGCATTTT. It specifies CAWSTGYSNQPQHF.

This chain uses TRBV7-9 with TRBJ1-4; D is unresolved. V gave up 2 bases and J gave up 8 bases, with 21 bases separating them. The CDR3 is 17 amino acids. The germline V gene has CDR1 SEHNR and CDR2 FQNEAQ (reference sequence). For the CDR3, the DNA is TGTGCCAGCAGCTTACGAGGGATGGAGCGTAATTGGGAAAAACTGTTTTTT. This codes for CASSLRGMERNWEKLFF.

The genes are TRBV29-1 and TRBJ1-5; D remains unclear. Trimming cost V 6 bases and J 2 bases, with 8 bases left between them. Per the germline V gene, CDR1 is SQVTM and CDR2 is ANQGSEA. The CDR3 is 12 amino acids. CDR3 DNA sequence: TGCAGCGTACTGGACGGCAATCAGCCCCAGCATTTT. It specifies CSVLDGNQPQHF.

The chain combines TRBV7-9 with TRBJ1-2; D is undetermined. The CDR3 is 13 residues long. Deletions cut 3 bases from V and 8 bases from J, with 13 bases between. The germline CDR1 and CDR2 sequences are SEHNR and FQNEAQ (reference sequence). CDR3 amino acids: CASSLPAAGGYTF. Written as DNA, the CDR3 is TGTGCCAGCAGCTTGCCCGCGGCTGGGGGCTACACCTTC.